Listed here are 25 T cell receptor beta chains from one sample, sequenced in a study of T cell changes during pregnancy in multiple sclerosis. Produced via immunoSEQ multiplex PCR; TCRdb's table is partial and in-frame only. Of under 120,000 clones listed, 91% are singletons. Source: peripheral blood, taken after pregnancy. Receptors were obtained from a female donor with multiple sclerosis, enrolled in a pregnancy study.

The chain has TRBV6-6 and TRBJ1-1, with D possibly TRBD1 on 5 matching bases. CDR1 is MNHNY, CDR2 SVGAGI, per germline (reference sequence). The CDR3 spans 13 residues. The ends were cut back, 6 bases at V and 2 bases at J, with 10 bases in the middle. The CDR3 spells CASSRQLNTEAFF. The CDR3, as DNA: TGTGCCAGCAGCCGACAGCTTAACACTGAAGCTTTCTTT.

This chain joins TRBV6-5 and TRBJ2-7, with a weak D call TRBD2 (6 bases). The V gene lost 7 bases and the J gene lost 6 bases, with 13 bases spanning the gap. Looked up from germline, CDR1 is MNHEY and CDR2 is SVGAGI. The CDR3 covers 12 residues. The CDR3 spells CASTHGGTEQYF. CDR3 DNA: TGTGCCAGCACCCACGGGGGAACCGAGCAGTACTTC.

V gene TRBV19 combines with J gene TRBJ1-5; no definite D call. Trimming stripped 1 base from V and 6 bases from J, with 7 bases between. CDR1 and CDR2 from the germline V gene are LNHDA and SQIVND (reference sequence). The CDR3 has 13 residues. The CDR3 loop reads CASSIVTVQPQHF. The CDR3 nucleotides are TGTGCCAGTAGTATAGTTACAGTTCAGCCCCAGCATTTT. Combining the CDR3 with reference TRBV19 and TRBJ1-5 gives the whole variable domain DGGITQSPKYLFRKEGQNVTLSCEQNLNHDAMYWYRQDPGQGLRLIYYSQIVNDFQKGDIAEGYSVSREKKESFPLTVTSAQKNPTAFYLCASSIVTVQPQHFGDGTRLSIL.

V is TRBV6-5 and J is TRBJ1-2; possibly TRBD1 for D (5 bases). This CDR3 region has 13 residues. The V end lost 5 bases, the J end lost 5 bases, and 12 bases lay between the germline ends. Germline CDR1 reads MNHEY; CDR2 reads SVGAGI. Here the CDR3 DNA reads TGTGCCAGCAGTCCCGGGGGGGAGTATGGCTACACCTTC. Residues: CASSPGGEYGYTF.

CDR3 nucleotides: TGTGCCAGCCGCCTAAGCGGGGGGGCAGGGGATACGCAGTATTTT. Protein: CASRLSGGAGDTQYF. V usage is TRBV5-4 and J usage is TRBJ2-3, with 10 bases matching TRBD2. Germline V gene data show CDR1 as SGHNT and CDR2 as YYREEE (reference sequence). Losses at the gene ends were 7 bases for V and 6 bases for J; bases not matched to a gene: 11. The length of the CDR3 is 15 residues.

The CDR3 spells CASSSQVQGTEAFF. The CDR3 bases are TGTGCCAGCAGTTCACAGGTTCAGGGCACTGAAGCTTTCTTT. V is TRBV7-6 and J is TRBJ1-1; possibly TRBD1 for D (5 bases). This CDR3 region has 14 residues. Trimming removed 6 bases from V and 4 bases from J, with 15 bases in between. Germline lookup yields CDR1 SGHVS and CDR2 FNYEAQ.

The chain links TRBV5-6 to TRBJ2-6, with a possible D match to TRBD1 (5 bases). Germline lookup yields CDR1 SGHDT and CDR2 YYEEEE. The CDR3 has 15 amino acids. Trimming removed 4 bases from V and 1 base from J, with 9 bases in between. The CDR3: CASSPQGSGANVLTF. The CDR3 DNA sequence: TGTGCCAGCAGCCCCCAGGGTTCTGGGGCCAACGTCCTGACTTTC.

CDR3 coding DNA: TGTGCCAGCACCCGGGACAGGCCGACTAACACTGAAGCTTTCTTT. Translated, it gives CASTRDRPTNTEAFF. The chain links TRBV7-2 to TRBJ1-1; 8 bases align to TRBD1. The V gene's germline CDR1 is SGHTA and CDR2 FQGNSA. J gave up 2 bases and V 7 bases, and 9 bases lay outside the gene matches. The CDR3 totals 15 residues.

The chain combines TRBV5-1 with TRBJ2-7, with 9 bases lining up with TRBD2. The V gene's germline CDR1 is SGHRS and CDR2 YFSETQ. V lost 0 bases to trimming and J lost 3 bases; unmatched junction nucleotides: 10. CDR3 length: 17 residues. CDR3 DNA sequence: TGCGCCAGCAGCTTGGGGAATAGCGGGGGACTACTCTACGAGCAGTACTTC. Protein: CASSLGNSGGLLYEQYF.

The sample holds a few counts of this clone. The chain combines TRBV5-1 with TRBJ1-3, with 8 bases fitting TRBD1. CDR3 length equals 17 residues. The junction had 9 bases not matched to a gene; V was cut back by 3 bases and J by 1 base. Germline values: CDR1 SGHRS, CDR2 YFSETQ. CDR3 bases: TGCGCCAGCAGCTCGACAGGGGCCCTCACGTCTGGAAACACCATATATTTT. It yields the protein CASSSTGALTSGNTIYF.

This chain uses TRBV6-1 with TRBJ2-7, with TRBD2 matching over 11 bases. The CDR3 is made up of 14 amino acids. Germline V gene lookup returns CDR1 MNHNS and CDR2 SASEGT. The junction had 5 bases not matched to a gene; V was cut back by 6 bases and J by 4 bases. The CDR3 DNA reads as TGTGCCAGCAGCCGTAGCGGGGGGGCTTACGAGCAGTACTTC. Translating it yields CASSRSGGAYEQYF.

The chain recombines TRBV6-5 with TRBJ1-2; TRBD1 is a possible D gene (5 bases). The germline V and J ends were trimmed by 2 bases and 8 bases, with 12 bases remaining between them. Germline V gene data show CDR1 as MNHEY and CDR2 as SVGAGI. The CDR3 is 13 amino acids. CDR3 sequence (DNA): TGTGCCAGCAGTTACGACAGATTTTCGGGCTACACCTTC. As protein: CASSYDRFSGYTF.

This chain uses TRBV7-3 with TRBJ2-5; 10 positions match TRBD2. The CDR3 extends over 15 amino acids. From germline, CDR1 is SGHTA and CDR2 FQGTGA. V dropped 5 bases and J dropped 5; count of bases not matched to a gene: 8. CDR3 amino acids: CASSPLAGVEETQYF. CDR3 DNA: TGTGCCAGCAGCCCGCTAGCGGGGGTAGAGGAGACCCAGTACTTC.

The chain has TRBV30 and TRBJ1-2; 9 bases fit TRBD1. This CDR3 spans 14 amino acids. V lost 7 bases, J lost 6 bases, and 12 bases stayed unmatched. Germline V gene data show CDR1 as GTSNPN and CDR2 as SVGIG (reference sequence). The CDR3 region is CASNYRGQWHGYTF. The CDR3 DNA reads as TGTGCCTCCAACTACAGGGGGCAGTGGCATGGCTACACCTTC.

The rearrangement links TRBV7-6 to TRBJ2-7, with a weak D call TRBD2 (6 bases). V lost 2 bases and J 2 bases, leaving 16 bases between the germline ends. The CDR3 totals 16 residues. CDR1 and CDR2 (germline): SGHVS, FNYEAQ. The CDR3 bases are TGTGCCAGCAGCTTAAAAGAGGGAGGAGGTACCTACGAGCAGTACTTC. Translating gives CASSLKEGGGTYEQYF.

The rearrangement uses TRBV15 and TRBJ2-1; possible D gene TRBD1, 6 bases. Germline CDR1 is LNHNV and CDR2 is YYDKDF (reference sequence). The length of the CDR3 is 14 residues. Trimming cost V 9 bases and J 9 bases, with 21 bases left between them. The CDR3 protein is CATLSTRGSGEQFF. CDR3 coding DNA: TGTGCCACTCTCAGTACCAGGGGAAGCGGTGAGCAGTTCTTC.

The chain recombines TRBV19 with TRBJ2-2, with D tentatively TRBD2 (6 bases). Trimming left V 1 base short and J 8 bases short, with 20 bases between. This CDR3 is 17 amino acids long. The V gene's germline CDR1 is LNHDA and CDR2 SQIVND (reference sequence). The CDR3 is CASSIVTGGAVVGELFF. In DNA form, the CDR3 reads TGTGCCAGTAGTATAGTGACGGGCGGGGCGGTTGTGGGGGAGCTGTTTTTT.

This clone was detected only once. The V gene is TRBV19, the J gene TRBJ1-3; 10 bases align to TRBD1. Germline lookup yields CDR1 LNHDA and CDR2 SQIVND (reference sequence). The CDR3 loop spans 19 amino acids. The ends lost 4 bases at V and 4 bases at J; junction bases unmatched: 16. CDR3 sequence (DNA): TGTGCCAGTAGTACCATGACCGGGACAGGGGACTACGGGGGAAACACCATATATTTT. Protein: CASSTMTGTGDYGGNTIYF.

This clone came up a few times. The chain couples TRBV2 to TRBJ2-7; 7 nucleotides agree with TRBD2. After removal of 2 bases from V and 5 bases from J, the junction contained 6 bases not matched to a gene. This CDR3 contains 14 residues. The V gene's germline CDR1 is SNHLY and CDR2 FYNNEI. CDR3 DNA sequence: TGTGCCAGCAGTGAACGCGGGGGAGCCGACGAGCAGTACTTC. Its translation: CASSERGGADEQYF.

The chain links TRBV10-1 to TRBJ1-1; perhaps TRBD1 as D (5 bases). Trimming left V 0 bases short and J 5 bases short, with 13 bases between. CDR1 and CDR2 from the germline V gene are WNHNN and SYGVQD (reference sequence). The CDR3 extends over 15 amino acids. CDR3 sequence: CASSESAGIGTEAFF. CDR3 nucleotide sequence: TGCGCCAGCAGTGAGTCTGCAGGGATCGGGACTGAAGCTTTCTTT.

The chain employs TRBV18 and TRBJ1-4, with D possibly matching TRBD1 (6 bases). The CDR3 contains 16 residues. V was trimmed by 1 base and J by 1 base, leaving 10 bases between them. Germline CDR1 is KGHSH and CDR2 is LQKENI. Here the CDR3 reads CASSPRGRGTNEKLFF. The CDR3 DNA reads as TGTGCCAGCTCACCACGGGGGCGTGGAACTAATGAAAAACTGTTTTTT.

This chain links TRBV6-5 with TRBJ2-4; D is unclear. V lost 6 bases and J 1 base, leaving 13 bases between the germline ends. This CDR3 has 15 residues. CDR1 and CDR2 (germline): MNHEY, SVGAGI. The CDR3 sequence: CASSPDLWAKNIQYF. The CDR3 DNA reads as TGTGCCAGCAGCCCTGACTTGTGGGCCAAAAACATTCAGTACTTC.

V gene TRBV9 combines with J gene TRBJ1-3; D gene unclear. Germline assignment: CDR1 SGDLS and CDR2 YYNGEE. The CDR3 has 13 residues. Trimming stripped 7 bases from V and 4 bases from J, with 12 bases between. CDR3 nucleotides: TGTGCCAGCCGAGGGAGGCTGGGAAACACCATATATTTT. Translating gives CASRGRLGNTIYF.

The J gene is TRBJ2-7, the V gene TRBV19; 8 bases match TRBD1. The CDR3 has 15 amino acids. J lost 3 bases, V lost 4 bases, and 8 bases had no gene match. CDR1 is LNHDA and CDR2 is SQIVND in the germline V gene (reference sequence). CDR3 protein: CASSTSTGGSYEQYF. CDR3 bases: TGTGCCAGTAGTACCTCCACAGGGGGTAGCTACGAGCAGTACTTC.

This clone was seen a single time. CDR3 sequence (DNA): TGTGCCAGTAAAACCCCTATCGTCGACACTGAAGCTTTCTTT. Protein: CASKTPIVDTEAFF. The genes are TRBV19 and TRBJ1-1; D ambiguous. In germline, CDR1 is LNHDA, CDR2 SQIVND (reference sequence). V was clipped by 7 bases and J by 3 bases, with 15 bases between them. The CDR3 spans 14 residues.